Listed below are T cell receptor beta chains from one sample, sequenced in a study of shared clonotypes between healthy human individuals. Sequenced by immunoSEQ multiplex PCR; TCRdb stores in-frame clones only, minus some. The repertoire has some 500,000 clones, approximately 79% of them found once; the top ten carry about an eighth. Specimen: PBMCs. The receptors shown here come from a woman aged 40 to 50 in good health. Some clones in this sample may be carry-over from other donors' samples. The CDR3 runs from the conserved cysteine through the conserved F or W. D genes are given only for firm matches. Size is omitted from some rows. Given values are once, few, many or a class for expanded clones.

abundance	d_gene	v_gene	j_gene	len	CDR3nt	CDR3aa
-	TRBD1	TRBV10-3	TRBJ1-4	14	TGTGCCACTTCCCAGGGGGCAACTAATGAAAAACTGTTTTTT	CATSQGATNEKLFF
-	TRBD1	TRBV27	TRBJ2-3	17	TGTGCCAGCAGTTTATGGCCCCCCAGGGGGCTCGCAGATACGCAGTATTTT	CASSLWPPRGLADTQYF
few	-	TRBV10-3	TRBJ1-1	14	TGTGCCATCAGTGACACTCGAGGGAACACTGAAGCTTTCTTT	CAISDTRGNTEAFF
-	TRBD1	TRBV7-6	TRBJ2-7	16	TGTGCCAGCAGCTTGTCCAGACAGGGGCTCTCCTACGAGCAGTACTTC	CASSLSRQGLSYEQYF
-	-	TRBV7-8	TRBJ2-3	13	TGTGCCAGCAGCGATAGCGTCACAGATACGCAGTATTTT	CASSDSVTDTQYF
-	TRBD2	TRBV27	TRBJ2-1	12	TGTGCCAGCAGTTCCTCTAGCGGCCCGGGGTTCTTC	CASSSSSGPGFF
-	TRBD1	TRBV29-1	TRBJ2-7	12	TGCAGCGAGGACAGGTCTTTGCACGAGCAGTACTTC	CSEDRSLHEQYF
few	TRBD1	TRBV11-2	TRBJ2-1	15	TGTGCCAGCAGCGTCGCTACAGGGGACTACAATGAGCAGTTCTTC	CASSVATGDYNEQFF
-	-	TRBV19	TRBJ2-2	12	TGTGCCAGTAGTATAGGGGTCGGGGAGCTGTTTTTT	CASSIGVGELFF
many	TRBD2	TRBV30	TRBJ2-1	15	TGTGCCTGGAGCGTCCCCGGACTAGATTACAATGAGCAGTTCTTC	CAWSVPGLDYNEQFF
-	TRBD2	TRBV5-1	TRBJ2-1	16	TGCGCCAGCAGCTTGATTGGGTCTAGCGGCCACAATGAGCAGTTCTTC	CASSLIGSSGHNEQFF
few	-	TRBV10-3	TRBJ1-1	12	TGTGCCATCAGTAGCCGGGACGAGGAAGCTTTCTTT	CAISSRDEEAFF
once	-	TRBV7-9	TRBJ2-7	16	TGTGCCAGCAGCTTAGGGGTTGGAGGGATGGGCTACGAGCAGTACTTC	CASSLGVGGMGYEQYF
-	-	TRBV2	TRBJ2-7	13	TGTGCCAGCCTGGGCCCCCCTGGCTCCGAGCAGTACTTC	CASLGPPGSEQYF
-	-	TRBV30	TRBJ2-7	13	TGTGCCTGGAGTGTGGGCACCACCTACGAGCAGTACTTC	CAWSVGTTYEQYF
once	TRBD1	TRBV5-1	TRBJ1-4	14	TGCGCCAGCAGCCCTCTGGGACAGAATGAAAAACTGTTTTTT	CASSPLGQNEKLFF
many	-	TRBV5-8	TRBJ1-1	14	TGTGCCAGCAGCCCGAGGACAAATTTGATGGGGGCTTTCTTT	CASSPRTNLMGAFF
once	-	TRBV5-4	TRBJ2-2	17	TGTGCCAGCAGCTTGGGCGGGACAGCGGGCGTACTCGGGGAGCTGTTTTTT	CASSLGGTAGVLGELFF
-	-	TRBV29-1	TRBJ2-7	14	TGCAGCGTTGAAAACAGGCAGGACTCCTACGAGCAGTACTTC	CSVENRQDSYEQYF
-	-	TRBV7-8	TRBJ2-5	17	TGTGCCAGCAGCTTAGCTTTCGCAGGGGGGTTACAAGAGACCCAGTACTTC	CASSLAFAGGLQETQYF
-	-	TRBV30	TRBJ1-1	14	TGTGCCTGGTGGAAGAGGAATATGAACACTGAAGCTTTCTTT	CAWWKRNMNTEAFF
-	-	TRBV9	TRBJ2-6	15	TGTGCCAGCACTCCGGGCCAACATAGGGCCAACGTCCTGACTTTC	CASTPGQHRANVLTF
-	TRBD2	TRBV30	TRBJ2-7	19	TGTGCCTGGAACAGTGGCCGGTGGACTAGCGGAGACACTTCCTACGAGCAGTACTTC	CAWNSGRWTSGDTSYEQYF
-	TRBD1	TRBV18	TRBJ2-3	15	TGTGCCAGCTCACCACCGGGACAGCGCACAGATACGCAGTATTTT	CASSPPGQRTDTQYF
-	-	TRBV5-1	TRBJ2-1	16	TGCGCCAGCAGCTTGGACGGGCCCACCGGGGTCAATGAGCAGTTCTTC	CASSLDGPTGVNEQFF
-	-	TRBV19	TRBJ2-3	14	TGTGCCAGTACCCCTCGGACAGGCACAGATACGCAGTATTTT	CASTPRTGTDTQYF
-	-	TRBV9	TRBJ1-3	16	TGTGCCAGCAGCGTAGGGGCGGACGGTACGGGAAACACCATATATTTT	CASSVGADGTGNTIYF
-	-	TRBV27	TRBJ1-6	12	TGTGCCAGCAGTTTACTGGGGTCACCCCTCCACTTT	CASSLLGSPLHF
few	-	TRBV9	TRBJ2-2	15	TGTGCCAGCAGCCGGGACGGGGCGGACACCGGGGAGCTGTTTTTT	CASSRDGADTGELFF
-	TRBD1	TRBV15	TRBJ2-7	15	TGTGCCACCAGCAGAGATCGGACAGGGTCGAACGAGCAGTACTTC	CATSRDRTGSNEQYF
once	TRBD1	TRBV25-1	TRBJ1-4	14	TGTGCCAGCAGCACAGGACAGGATAATGAAAAACTGTTTTTT	CASSTGQDNEKLFF
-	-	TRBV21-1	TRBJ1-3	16	-	CASSKGRVGSGNTIYF
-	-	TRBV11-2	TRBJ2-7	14	TGTGCCAGCAGCTTAGGGGACAAAACCTACGAGCAGTACTTC	CASSLGDKTYEQYF
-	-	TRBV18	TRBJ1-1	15	TGTGCCAGCTCACCAAGGCGGGCGGGGAACACTGAAGCTTTCTTT	CASSPRRAGNTEAFF
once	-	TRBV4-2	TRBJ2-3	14	TGTGCCAGCAGCAGACTACAGCACACAGATACGCAGTATTTT	CASSRLQHTDTQYF
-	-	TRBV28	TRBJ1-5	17	TGTGCCAGCAGTTTAATATTTACCCCTTGGAGCAATCAGCCCCAGCATTTT	CASSLIFTPWSNQPQHF
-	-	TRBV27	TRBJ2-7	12	TGTGCCAGCAGCCGACTAGAAGGCGAGCAGTACTTC	CASSRLEGEQYF
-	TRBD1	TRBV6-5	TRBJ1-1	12	TGTGCCAGCAGCCCCAGGGGGCACGGAGCTTTCTTT	CASSPRGHGAFF